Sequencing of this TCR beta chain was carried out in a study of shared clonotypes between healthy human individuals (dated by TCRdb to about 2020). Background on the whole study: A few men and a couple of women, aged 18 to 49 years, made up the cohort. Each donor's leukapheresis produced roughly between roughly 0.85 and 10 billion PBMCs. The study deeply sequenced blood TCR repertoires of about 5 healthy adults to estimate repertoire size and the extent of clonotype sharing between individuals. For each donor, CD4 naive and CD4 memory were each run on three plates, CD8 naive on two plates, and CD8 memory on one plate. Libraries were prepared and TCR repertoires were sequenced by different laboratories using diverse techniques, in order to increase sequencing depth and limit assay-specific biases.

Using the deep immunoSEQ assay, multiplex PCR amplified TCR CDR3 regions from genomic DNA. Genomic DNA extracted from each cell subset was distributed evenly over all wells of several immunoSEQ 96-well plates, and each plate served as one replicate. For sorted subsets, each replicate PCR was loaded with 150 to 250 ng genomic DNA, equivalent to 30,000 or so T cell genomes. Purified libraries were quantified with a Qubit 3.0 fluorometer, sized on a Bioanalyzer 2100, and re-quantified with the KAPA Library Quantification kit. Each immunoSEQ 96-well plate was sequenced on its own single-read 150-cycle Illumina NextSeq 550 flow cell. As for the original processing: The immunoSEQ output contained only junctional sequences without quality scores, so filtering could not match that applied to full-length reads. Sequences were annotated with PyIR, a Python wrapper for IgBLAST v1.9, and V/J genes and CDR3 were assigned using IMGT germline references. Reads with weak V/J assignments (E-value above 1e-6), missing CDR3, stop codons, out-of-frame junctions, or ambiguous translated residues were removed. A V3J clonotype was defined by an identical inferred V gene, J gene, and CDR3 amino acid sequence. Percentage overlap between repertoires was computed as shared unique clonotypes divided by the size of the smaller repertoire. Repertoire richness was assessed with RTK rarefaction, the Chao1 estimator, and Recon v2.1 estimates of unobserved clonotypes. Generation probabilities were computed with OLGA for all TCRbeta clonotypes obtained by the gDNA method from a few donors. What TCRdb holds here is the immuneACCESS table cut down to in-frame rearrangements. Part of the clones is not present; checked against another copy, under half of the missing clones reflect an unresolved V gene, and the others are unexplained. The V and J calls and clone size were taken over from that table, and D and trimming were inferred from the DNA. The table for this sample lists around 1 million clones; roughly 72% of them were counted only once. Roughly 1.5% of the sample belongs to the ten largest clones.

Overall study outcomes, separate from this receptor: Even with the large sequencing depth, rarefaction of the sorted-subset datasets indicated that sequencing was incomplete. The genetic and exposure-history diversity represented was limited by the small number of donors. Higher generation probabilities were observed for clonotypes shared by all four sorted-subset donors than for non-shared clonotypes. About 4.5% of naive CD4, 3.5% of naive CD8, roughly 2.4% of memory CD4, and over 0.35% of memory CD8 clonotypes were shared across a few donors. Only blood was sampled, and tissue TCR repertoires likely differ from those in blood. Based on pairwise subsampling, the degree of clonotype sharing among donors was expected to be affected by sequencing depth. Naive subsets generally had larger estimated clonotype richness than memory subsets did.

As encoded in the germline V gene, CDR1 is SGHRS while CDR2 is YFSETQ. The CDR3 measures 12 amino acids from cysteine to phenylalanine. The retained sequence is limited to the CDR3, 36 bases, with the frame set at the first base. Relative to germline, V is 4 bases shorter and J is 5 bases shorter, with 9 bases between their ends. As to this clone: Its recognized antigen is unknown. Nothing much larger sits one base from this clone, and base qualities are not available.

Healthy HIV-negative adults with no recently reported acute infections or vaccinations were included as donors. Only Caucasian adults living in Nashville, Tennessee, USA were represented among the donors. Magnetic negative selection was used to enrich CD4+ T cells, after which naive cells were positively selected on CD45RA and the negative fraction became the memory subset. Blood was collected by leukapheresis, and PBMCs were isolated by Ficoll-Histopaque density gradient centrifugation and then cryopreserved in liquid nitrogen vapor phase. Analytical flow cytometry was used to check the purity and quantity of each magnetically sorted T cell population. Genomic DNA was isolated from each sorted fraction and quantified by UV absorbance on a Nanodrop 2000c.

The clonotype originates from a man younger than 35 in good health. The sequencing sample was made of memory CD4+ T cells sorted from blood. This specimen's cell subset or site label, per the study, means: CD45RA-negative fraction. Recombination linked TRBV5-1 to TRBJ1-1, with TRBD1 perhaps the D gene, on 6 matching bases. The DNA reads TGCGCCAGCAGCCCCGGACAGACTGAAGCTTTCTTT. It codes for CASSPGQTEAFF.